Below are 19 T cell receptor beta chains sequenced from a single sample in a study of cytomegalovirus exposure and HLA in healthy donors. Sequenced by immunoSEQ multiplex PCR; TCRdb stores in-frame clones only, minus some. The sample contains 150,000 or so clones, around four fifths of which appear only once. The specimen sequenced was PBMCs. The receptors shown here come from a young man in good health and CMV-seropositive.

The V gene is TRBV27, the J gene TRBJ1-5; TRBD1 matches at 9 bases. Germline V gene sequence: CDR1 MNHEY, CDR2 SMNVEV (reference sequence). CDR3 size: 15 residues. V lost 5 bases and J lost 4; bases outside the gene matches: 6. The CDR3 DNA sequence: TGTGCCAGCAGTCTAGGACAGGGGCCTAATCAGCCCCAGCATTTT. Its protein product is CASSLGQGPNQPQHF.

J is TRBJ2-2 and V is TRBV2; D is uncertain. V was pared by 2 bases and J by 0 bases, with 4 bases between. The germline gives CDR1 SNHLY, CDR2 FYNNEI. The CDR3 is 14 amino acids. The CDR3 DNA follows: TGTGCCAGCAGTGAACTTTCGAACACCGGGGAGCTGTTTTTT. Residues: CASSELSNTGELFF.

The chain couples TRBV4-3 to TRBJ2-1; TRBD2 matches at 10 bases. V shed 1 base, J shed 0 bases, and the junction held 0 bases outside the gene matches. This CDR3 has 16 residues. Germline-derived CDR1 and CDR2 are LGHNA and YSLEER. CDR3 loop: CASSQVAGGSYNEQFF. In nucleotides, the CDR3 is TGCGCCAGCAGCCAAGTAGCGGGGGGCTCCTACAATGAGCAGTTCTTC.

This chain connects TRBV6-5 to TRBJ2-3; possible D gene TRBD2, 6 bases. The ends were cut back, 6 bases at V and 4 bases at J, with 11 bases in the middle. CDR3 length equals 13 residues. Germline values: CDR1 MNHEY, CDR2 SVGAGI. The CDR3, as DNA: TGTGCCAGCAGCTCCTGGGGGGCAGATACGCAGTATTTT. It yields the protein CASSSWGADTQYF.

CDR3 region: CSVERGTGGNEQFF. The CDR3 coding sequence is TGCAGCGTTGAAAGGGGGACAGGGGGCAATGAGCAGTTCTTC. This chain uses TRBV29-1 with TRBJ2-1; 11 bases are shared with TRBD1. V shed 2 bases and J 6 bases; nucleotides not matched to a gene: 3. CDR3 length equals 14 residues. Germline V gene lookup returns CDR1 SQVTM and CDR2 ANQGSEA.

The chain employs TRBV6-1 and TRBJ1-2, with 9 bases lining up with TRBD1. Germline V lookup: CDR1 MNHNS, CDR2 SASEGT. V lost 2 bases to trimming and J lost 5 bases; unmatched junction nucleotides: 3. The CDR3 spans 14 residues. As DNA, the CDR3 is TGTGCCAGCAGTGAATTAGACAGGGGGTATGGCTACACCTTC. Its protein product is CASSELDRGYGYTF.

V is TRBV6-6 and J is TRBJ2-7; TRBD1 matches at 10 bases. The germline gives CDR1 MNHNY, CDR2 SVGAGI (reference sequence). With V trimmed by 4 bases and J by 3 bases, 0 bases remained unmatched. The CDR3 totals 13 residues. This CDR3 reads CASSWTGGYEQYF. DNA of the CDR3: TGTGCCAGCAGTTGGACAGGGGGCTACGAGCAGTACTTC.

The chain carries TRBV2 and TRBJ1-5; maybe TRBD1 (5 bases). Germline values: CDR1 SNHLY, CDR2 FYNNEI. Trimming took 5 bases from V and 7 from J, leaving 12 bases between them. This CDR3 region has 13 residues. CDR3 region: CASSLEGIQPQHF. The DNA of the CDR3 is TGTGCCAGCAGTCTGGAGGGGATCCAGCCCCAGCATTTT.

This clone has a single count. The V and J genes are TRBV5-1 and TRBJ1-4, with a possible D match to TRBD1 (5 bases). This CDR3 spans 15 amino acids. CDR1 and CDR2 from the germline V gene are SGHRS and YFSETQ. The ends were cut back, 3 bases at V and 0 bases at J, with 9 bases in the middle. The CDR3 loop is CASSWVTATNEKLFF. The CDR3 nucleotides are TGCGCCAGCAGCTGGGTGACAGCAACTAATGAAAAACTGTTTTTT.

This clone was detected once. The genes are TRBV30 and TRBJ2-1; possibly TRBD1 for D (6 bases). Trimming took off 4 bases at V and 5 bases at J, with 12 bases between the two ends. There are 13 residues in the CDR3. The germline V gene has CDR1 GTSNPN and CDR2 SVGIG (reference sequence). The CDR3 nucleotides are TGTGCCTGGAACAGGGAACGGGACAATGAGCAGTTCTTC. Protein product: CAWNRERDNEQFF.

This chain uses TRBV9 with TRBJ2-3, with 12 bases identical to TRBD2. The CDR3 is 16 amino acids. With 4 bases clipped from V and 1 base from J, the junction kept 4 bases outside the gene matches. Germline-derived CDR1 and CDR2 are SGDLS and YYNGEE. The CDR3 here is CASSLRLAGGTDTQYF. In DNA form, the CDR3 reads TGTGCCAGCAGCTTGCGACTAGCGGGGGGCACAGATACGCAGTATTTT.

This clone was seen a single time. This chain links TRBV18 with TRBJ1-1, with TRBD1 matching over 9 bases. With 3 bases clipped from V and 3 bases from J, the junction kept 2 bases outside the gene matches. Germline-derived CDR1 and CDR2 are KGHSH and LQKENI. The CDR3 contains 14 residues. The CDR3 DNA follows: TGTGCCAGCTCACCCGGGACAGGGTACACTGAAGCTTTCTTT. Translation: CASSPGTGYTEAFF.

This clone was seen more than once but under ten times. V usage is TRBV7-2 and J usage is TRBJ1-2; TRBD1 matches 11 bases. Germline lookup yields CDR1 SGHTA and CDR2 FQGNSA. V gave up 2 bases and J gave up 8 bases; unmatched junction bases: 7. The CDR3 loop spans 15 amino acids. CDR3 in DNA: TGTGCCAGCAGCTTACAGTCGGACAGGGGGCAAGGCTACACCTTC. Its protein is CASSLQSDRGQGYTF.

The V and J genes are TRBV19 and TRBJ1-1; D perhaps matches TRBD1 (5 bases). The V end lost 4 bases, the J end lost 2 bases, and 8 bases lay between the germline ends. CDR1 LNHDA and CDR2 SQIVND come from the germline V gene (reference sequence). CDR3 length: 13 residues. The DNA of the CDR3 is TGTGCCAGTAGTAGGGGCAGCAACACTGAAGCTTTCTTT. It yields the protein CASSRGSNTEAFF.

This clone counts as medium-sized. The chain recombines TRBV2 with TRBJ1-2; D uncertain. CDR1 is SNHLY, CDR2 FYNNEI, per germline. The CDR3 extends over 17 amino acids. Trimming left V 0 bases short and J 4 bases short, with 18 bases between. CDR3 DNA sequence: TGTGCCAGCAGTGAAGCGAGGTTGACCGCCCAAACCTATGGCTACACCTTC. Amino acid sequence: CASSEARLTAQTYGYTF.

The gene calls are TRBV19 and TRBJ1-2, with 7 bases fitting TRBD1. Germline CDR1 and CDR2: LNHDA and SQIVND (reference sequence). This CDR3 comprises 14 residues. Unmatched junction bases numbered 7, after V lost 7 bases and J lost 2 bases. In nucleotides, the CDR3 is TGTGCCAGTACCCTCGGGGGACAGAACTATGGCTACACCTTC. Translation: CASTLGGQNYGYTF.

The gene calls are TRBV14 and TRBJ2-7, with a tentative D call TRBD2 (5 bases). V was cut by 6 bases and J by 0 bases, with 9 bases left in between. The CDR3 is made up of 13 amino acids. CDR1 is SGHDN, CDR2 FVKESK, per germline. This CDR3 reads CASSPTSSYEQYF. The DNA of the CDR3 is TGTGCCAGCAGTCCCACTAGCTCCTACGAGCAGTACTTC.

The J gene is TRBJ2-7, the V gene TRBV13; 8 bases match TRBD2. The CDR3 is made up of 15 amino acids. V gave up 5 bases and J gave up 7 bases; unmatched junction bases: 13. Germline CDR1 is PRHDT and CDR2 is FYEKMQ (reference sequence). In nucleotides, the CDR3 is TGTGCCAGCAGCGTTACACGGGAGGGACCCGGTGAGCAGTACTTC. Translated: CASSVTREGPGEQYF.

The chain combines TRBV29-1 with TRBJ2-5; TRBD2 aligns across 11 bases. The V gene end was trimmed by 6 bases and the J gene end by 4 bases; junction bases not matched to a gene: 10. The CDR3 runs 15 residues. Looked up from germline, CDR1 is SQVTM and CDR2 is ANQGSEA. Here the CDR3 reads CSVGTSGGRRETQYF. As DNA, the CDR3 is TGCAGCGTAGGTACTAGCGGGGGTAGAAGAGAGACCCAGTACTTC.